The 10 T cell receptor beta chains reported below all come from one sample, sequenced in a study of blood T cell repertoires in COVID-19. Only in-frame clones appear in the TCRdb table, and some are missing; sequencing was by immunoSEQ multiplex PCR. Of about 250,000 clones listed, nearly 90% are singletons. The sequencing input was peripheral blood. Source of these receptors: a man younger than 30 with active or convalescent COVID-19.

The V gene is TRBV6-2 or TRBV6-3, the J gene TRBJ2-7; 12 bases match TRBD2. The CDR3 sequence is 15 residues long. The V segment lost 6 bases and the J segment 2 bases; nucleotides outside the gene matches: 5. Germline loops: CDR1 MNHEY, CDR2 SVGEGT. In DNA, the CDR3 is TGTGCCAGCAGCCGACTAGCGGGGGCGACCTACGAGCAGTACTTC. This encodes CASSRLAGATYEQYF.

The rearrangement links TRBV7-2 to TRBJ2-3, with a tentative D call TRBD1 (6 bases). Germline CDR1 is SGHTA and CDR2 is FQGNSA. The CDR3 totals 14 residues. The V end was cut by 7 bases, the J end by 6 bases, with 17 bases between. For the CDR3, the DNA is TGTGCCAGCACCCTAAGCAGGGGAGTGGATACGCAGTATTTT. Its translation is CASTLSRGVDTQYF. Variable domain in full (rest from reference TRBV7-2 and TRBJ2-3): GAGVSQSPSNKVTEKGKDVELRCDPISGHTALYWYRQSLGQGLEFLIYFQGNSAPDKSGLPSDRFSAERTGGSVSTLTIQRTQQEDSAVYLCASTLSRGVDTQYFGPGTRLTVL.

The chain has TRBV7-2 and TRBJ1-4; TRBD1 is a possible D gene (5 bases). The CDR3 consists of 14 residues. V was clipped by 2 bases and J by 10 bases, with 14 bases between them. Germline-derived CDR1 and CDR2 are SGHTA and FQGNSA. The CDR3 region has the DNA TGTGCCAGCAGCTTAAATCCAGGGTCGGGAAAACTGTTTTTT. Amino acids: CASSLNPGSGKLFF.

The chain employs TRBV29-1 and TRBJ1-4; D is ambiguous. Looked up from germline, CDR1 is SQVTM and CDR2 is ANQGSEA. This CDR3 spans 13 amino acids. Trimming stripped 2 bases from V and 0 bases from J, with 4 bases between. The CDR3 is CSVEPATNEKLFF. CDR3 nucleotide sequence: TGCAGCGTTGAACCAGCAACTAATGAAAAACTGTTTTTT. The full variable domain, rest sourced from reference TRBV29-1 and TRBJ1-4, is SAVISQKPSRDICQRGTSLTIQCQVDSQVTMMFWYRQQPGQSLTLIATANQGSEATYESGFVIDKFPISRPNLTFSTLTVSNMSPEDSSIYLCSVEPATNEKLFFGSGTQLSVL.

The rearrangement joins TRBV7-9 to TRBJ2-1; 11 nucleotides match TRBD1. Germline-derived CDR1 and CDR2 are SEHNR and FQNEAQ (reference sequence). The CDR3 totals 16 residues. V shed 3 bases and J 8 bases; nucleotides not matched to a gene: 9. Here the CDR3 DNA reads TGTGCCAGCAGCTTTGCAAGGACAGGGGGCATGGATGAGCAGTTCTTC. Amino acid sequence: CASSFARTGGMDEQFF. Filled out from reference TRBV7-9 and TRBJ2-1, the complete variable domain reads DTGVSQNPRHKITKRGQNVTFRCDPISEHNRLYWYRQTLGQGPEFLTYFQNEAQLEKSRLLSDRFSAERPKGSFSTLEIQRTEQGDSAMYLCASSFARTGGMDEQFFGPGTRLTVL.

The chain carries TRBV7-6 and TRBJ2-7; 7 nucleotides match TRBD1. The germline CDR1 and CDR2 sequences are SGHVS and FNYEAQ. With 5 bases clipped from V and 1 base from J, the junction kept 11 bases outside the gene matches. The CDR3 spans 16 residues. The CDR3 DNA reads TGTGCCAGCAGCCGCGCGACAGGGTTCAGTTCCTACGAGCAGTACTTC. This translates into CASSRATGFSSYEQYF.

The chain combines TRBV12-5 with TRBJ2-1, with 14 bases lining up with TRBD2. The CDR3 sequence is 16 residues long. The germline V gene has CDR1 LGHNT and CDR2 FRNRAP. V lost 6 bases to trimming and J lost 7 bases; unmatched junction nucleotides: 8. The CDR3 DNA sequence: TGTGCTAGTGGCCGTAACGGACTAGCGGGGGGTAATGAGCAGTTCTTC. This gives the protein CASGRNGLAGGNEQFF.

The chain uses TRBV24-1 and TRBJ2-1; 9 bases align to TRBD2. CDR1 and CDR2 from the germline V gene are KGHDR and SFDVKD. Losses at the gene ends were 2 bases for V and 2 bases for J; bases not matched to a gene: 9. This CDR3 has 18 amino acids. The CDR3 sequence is CATSDWRGGRVAYNEQFF. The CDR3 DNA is TGTGCCACCAGTGATTGGCGGGGGGGCCGAGTCGCCTACAATGAGCAGTTCTTC.

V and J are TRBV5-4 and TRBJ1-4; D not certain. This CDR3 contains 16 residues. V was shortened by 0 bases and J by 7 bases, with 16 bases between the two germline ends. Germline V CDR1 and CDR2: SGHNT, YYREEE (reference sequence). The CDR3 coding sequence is TGTGCCAGCAGCTTGGAATTGGGCTCTTCCGGTGAAAAACTGTTTTTT. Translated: CASSLELGSSGEKLFF.

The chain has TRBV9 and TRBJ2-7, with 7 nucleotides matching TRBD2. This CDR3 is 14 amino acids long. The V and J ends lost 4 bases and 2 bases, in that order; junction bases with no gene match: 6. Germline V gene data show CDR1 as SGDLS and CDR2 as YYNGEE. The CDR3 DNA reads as TGTGCCAGCAGCTCAAGCGGGGCAACCTACGAGCAGTACTTC. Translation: CASSSSGATYEQYF.